These T cell receptor beta chains were read from a single sample in a study of cytomegalovirus exposure and HLA in healthy donors. Generated by immunoSEQ multiplex PCR, the TCRdb table keeps only in-frame clones and is missing some. The sample contains about 95,000 clones, 76% of which appear only once. Specimen: PBMCs. The receptors originated from a man aged 25 to 40 in good health and CMV-seropositive. CDR3s include the opening cysteine and the closing phenylalanine or tryptophan. The order of the fields is D gene, V gene, clone size, J gene, CDR3 DNA, CDR3 protein. A D gene is named only where the DNA matches it firmly. Size is omitted from some rows. Given values are once, few, many or a class for expanded clones.

D: NA
V: TRBV27
size: NA
J: TRBJ2-7
DNA: TGTGCCAGCCGTGGGACTGGCAACTCCTACGAGCAGTACTTC
CDR3: CASRGTGNSYEQYF

D: NA
V: TRBV7-9
size: NA
J: TRBJ1-4
DNA: TGTGCCAGCACCTCGGAAGGGGAAAATGAAAAACTGTTTTTT
CDR3: CASTSEGENEKLFF

D: NA
V: TRBV14
size: NA
J: TRBJ2-3
DNA: TGTGCCAGCAGCAGGGGAACTAGCACAGATACGCAGTATTTT
CDR3: CASSRGTSTDTQYF

D: NA
V: TRBV7-8
size: NA
J: TRBJ2-5
DNA: TGTGCCAGCAGCTCACAATATGGGGGACTCCAAGAGACCCAGTACTTC
CDR3: CASSSQYGGLQETQYF

D: NA
V: TRBV21-1
size: NA
J: TRBJ2-4
DNA: TGTGCCAGCAGCTACAGGAAAAACATTCAGTACTTC
CDR3: CASSYRKNIQYF

D: NA
V: TRBV27
size: NA
J: TRBJ1-1
DNA: TGTGCCAGCAGTTTGGGGGGGATACAGGGCGCCGGTGGGTCGAACACTGAAGCTTTCTTT
CDR3: CASSLGGIQGAGGSNTEAFF

D: NA
V: TRBV5-6
size: NA
J: TRBJ2-2
DNA: TGTGCCAGCAGCTTAAAACCGGGACACCTTAACACCGGGGAGCTGTTTTTT
CDR3: CASSLKPGHLNTGELFF

D: NA
V: TRBV6-5
size: NA
J: TRBJ2-2
DNA: TGTGCCAGCATCCAGGCAGGGTTCACCGGGGAGCTGTTTTTT
CDR3: CASIQAGFTGELFF

D: NA
V: TRBV6-5
size: NA
J: TRBJ1-1
DNA: TGTGCCATCAGCTCGAACACTGAAGCTTTCTTT
CDR3: CAISSNTEAFF

D: TRBD2
V: TRBV18
size: NA
J: TRBJ2-1
DNA: TGTGCCAGCTCTCGACTAGCGGGAGCGGAGAATGAGCAGTTCTTC
CDR3: CASSRLAGAENEQFF

D: TRBD1
V: TRBV29-1
size: NA
J: TRBJ2-5
DNA: TGCAGCGTTGACCCGCAGGGGGCGGAGACCCAGTACTTC
CDR3: CSVDPQGAETQYF

D: NA
V: TRBV5-1
size: NA
J: TRBJ1-1
DNA: TGCGCCAGCAGCCCCGAACAGGCCTCCGGAGCTTTCTTT
CDR3: CASSPEQASGAFF

D: TRBD1
V: TRBV5-6
size: NA
J: TRBJ2-7
DNA: TGTGCCAGCAGAGAGACAGGGCTTTCCTACGAGCAGTACTTC
CDR3: CASRETGLSYEQYF

D: NA
V: TRBV19
size: NA
J: TRBJ1-1
DNA: TGTGCCAGTAGTACTCCGACACGATGGAACACTGAAGCTTTCTTT
CDR3: CASSTPTRWNTEAFF

D: TRBD2
V: TRBV5-4
size: NA
J: TRBJ2-3
DNA: TGTGCCAGCAGCCATGGGACTAGCAGGTTGAATACGCAGTATTTT
CDR3: CASSHGTSRLNTQYF

D: NA
V: TRBV6-5
size: few
J: TRBJ1-6
DNA: TGTGCCAGCAGTGCTGGCCCCTCTAATTCACCCCTCCACTTT
CDR3: CASSAGPSNSPLHF

D: NA
V: TRBV15
size: NA
J: TRBJ1-4
DNA: TGTGCCACCAGCAGAGATTCGGTAGGGGGTAATGAAAAACTGTTTTTT
CDR3: CATSRDSVGGNEKLFF

D: NA
V: TRBV10-3
size: NA
J: TRBJ1-2
DNA: TGTGCCATCAGTGAGTCTACGGGCAGGGAATATGGCTACACCTTC
CDR3: CAISESTGREYGYTF

D: TRBD1
V: TRBV18
size: NA
J: TRBJ1-4
DNA: TGTGCCAGCTCACCAAGCTCCGGGACAGGGGTCGAAAAACTGTTTTTT
CDR3: CASSPSSGTGVEKLFF

D: TRBD1
V: TRBV5-6
size: NA
J: TRBJ2-1
DNA: TGTGCCAGCAGCCTACCGACCAGGGGGAATGAGCAGTTCTTC
CDR3: CASSLPTRGNEQFF

D: NA
V: TRBV15
size: NA
J: TRBJ2-1
DNA: TGTGCCACCAGCGTCCGGGCCCCGGGGGAGGATGAGCAGTTCTTC
CDR3: CATSVRAPGEDEQFF

D: TRBD1
V: TRBV4-2
size: NA
J: TRBJ2-1
DNA: TGTGCCAGCAGCCTCTGGGAGGGACAGGGTGGAAATGAGCAGTTCTTC
CDR3: CASSLWEGQGGNEQFF

D: TRBD1
V: TRBV5-1
size: NA
J: TRBJ1-1
DNA: TGCGCCAGCAGGGGAGGACAGGGGGCGAGGAACACTGAAGCTTTCTTT
CDR3: CASRGGQGARNTEAFF

D: NA
V: TRBV7-9
size: NA
J: TRBJ1-1
DNA: TGTGCCAGCAGCTTTTCCCTTGAAGCTTTCTTT
CDR3: CASSFSLEAFF

D: NA
V: TRBV5-1
size: NA
J: TRBJ1-1
DNA: TGCGCCAGCGCCTTACACAGGGTTAACACTGAAGCTTTCTTT
CDR3: CASALHRVNTEAFF

D: NA
V: TRBV5-5
size: NA
J: TRBJ1-6
DNA: TGTGCCAGCAGCTTGGAGGTGGGGCCACCCCTCCACTTT
CDR3: CASSLEVGPPLHF

D: NA
V: TRBV10-3
size: NA
J: TRBJ2-7
DNA: TGTGCCATCAGTGACCTATACGAGCAGTACTTC
CDR3: CAISDLYEQYF

D: NA
V: TRBV7-2
size: NA
J: TRBJ2-7
DNA: TGTGCCAGCAGCCCAGACCCACAGGGCATGTCGGACGAGCAGTACTTC
CDR3: CASSPDPQGMSDEQYF

D: NA
V: TRBV2
size: NA
J: TRBJ2-5
DNA: TGTGCCAGCAGCCTGGACAGAAACCAAGAGACCCAGTACTTC
CDR3: CASSLDRNQETQYF

D: NA
V: TRBV9
size: NA
J: TRBJ1-2
DNA: TGTGCCAGCAGCGTAGAGGTGGGCCCCTATGGCTACACCTTC
CDR3: CASSVEVGPYGYTF

D: TRBD1
V: TRBV6-5
size: NA
J: TRBJ1-1
DNA: TGTGCCAGCAGTCCAGGGGACAGAAAGAACACTGAAGCTTTCTTT
CDR3: CASSPGDRKNTEAFF

D: NA
V: TRBV19
size: NA
J: TRBJ1-1
DNA: TGTGCCAGTAGTACGACAATTCTGAACACTGAAGCTTTCTTT
CDR3: CASSTTILNTEAFF

D: NA
V: TRBV5-1
size: few
J: TRBJ1-5
DNA: TGCGCCAGCAGCAGCGGGACTAATCAGCCCCAGCATTTT
CDR3: CASSSGTNQPQHF

D: NA
V: TRBV6-1
size: few
J: TRBJ1-2
DNA: TGTGCCAGCAGTCGTGGACGGGAATATGGCTACACCTTC
CDR3: CASSRGREYGYTF

D: NA
V: TRBV21-1
size: NA
J: TRBJ2-5
DNA: TGTGCCAGCAGCAAAGCCAGGGGTGTGGGGGTTGGGGAGACCCAGTACTTC
CDR3: CASSKARGVGVGETQYF

D: TRBD1
V: TRBV4-2
size: NA
J: TRBJ2-5
DNA: TGTGCCAGCAGCCACCAACAGGGGGCGGAGGAGACCCAGTACTTC
CDR3: CASSHQQGAEETQYF

D: TRBD1
V: TRBV4-1
size: NA
J: TRBJ1-2
DNA: TGCGCCAGCAGCCCAAGGACAGGCTTCTATGGCTACACCTTC
CDR3: CASSPRTGFYGYTF

D: NA
V: TRBV15
size: NA
J: TRBJ1-2
DNA: TGTGCCACCAGCAGAGAGAGGACGGGGAACTATGGCTACACCTTC
CDR3: CATSRERTGNYGYTF

D: TRBD1
V: TRBV5-5
size: NA
J: TRBJ1-1
DNA: TGTGCCAGCAGCCCGGGACAGGGGGCGAACACTGAAGCTTTCTTT
CDR3: CASSPGQGANTEAFF

D: NA
V: TRBV6-6
size: NA
J: TRBJ1-4
DNA: TGTGCCAGCAGTTATGCCTTGACAGTCGAAAAACTGTTTTTT
CDR3: CASSYALTVEKLFF

D: NA
V: TRBV7-9
size: few
J: TRBJ2-7
DNA: TGTGCCAGCAGCCCTTCAGGCTACGAGCAGTACTTC
CDR3: CASSPSGYEQYF

D: NA
V: TRBV29-1
size: once
J: TRBJ2-7
DNA: TGCAGCGTGAACTGGGCGCGCGAGCAGTACTTC
CDR3: CSVNWAREQYF

D: TRBD1
V: TRBV5-6
size: NA
J: TRBJ1-1
DNA: TGTGCCAGCAGCTTGTTACAGGGGGCTGAAGCTTTCTTT
CDR3: CASSLLQGAEAFF

D: NA
V: TRBV9
size: NA
J: TRBJ2-1
DNA: TGTGCCAGCAGCGTCTCCCCACAGATCAATGAGCAGTTCTTC
CDR3: CASSVSPQINEQFF

D: NA
V: TRBV15
size: NA
J: TRBJ2-7
DNA: TGTGCCACCAGCAGAGAAGGGGGTGAGCAGTACTTC
CDR3: CATSREGGEQYF

D: NA
V: TRBV9
size: NA
J: TRBJ1-2
DNA: TGTGCCAGCAGCGTTGGACAGATCCTTAACTATGGCTACACCTTC
CDR3: CASSVGQILNYGYTF

D: NA
V: TRBV5-1
size: few
J: TRBJ1-3
DNA: TGCGCCAGCAGCTTGGAGGCACAGGGAACGGTATCTGGAAACACCATATATTTT
CDR3: CASSLEAQGTVSGNTIYF